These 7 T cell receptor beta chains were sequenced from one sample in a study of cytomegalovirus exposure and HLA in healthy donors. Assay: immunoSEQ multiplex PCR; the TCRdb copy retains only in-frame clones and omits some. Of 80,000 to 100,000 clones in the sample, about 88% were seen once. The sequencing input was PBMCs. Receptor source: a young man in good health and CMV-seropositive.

CDR3 sequence (DNA): TGTGCCAGCAACCCCGCCGGGGTGACTAGCACAGATACGCAGTATTTT. It codes for CASNPAGVTSTDTQYF. The gene calls are TRBV6-6 and TRBJ2-3, with D perhaps matching TRBD2 (5 bases). Per germline, CDR1 MNHNY and CDR2 SVGAGI (reference sequence). The CDR3 spans 16 residues. Trimming removed 7 bases at V and 0 bases at J, with 17 bases between.

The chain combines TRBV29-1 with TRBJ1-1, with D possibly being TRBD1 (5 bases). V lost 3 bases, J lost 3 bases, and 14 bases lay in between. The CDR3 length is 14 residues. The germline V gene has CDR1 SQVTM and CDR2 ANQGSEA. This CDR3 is CSVDRAIRHTEAFF. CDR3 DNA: TGCAGCGTTGACAGGGCAATCAGGCACACTGAAGCTTTCTTT.

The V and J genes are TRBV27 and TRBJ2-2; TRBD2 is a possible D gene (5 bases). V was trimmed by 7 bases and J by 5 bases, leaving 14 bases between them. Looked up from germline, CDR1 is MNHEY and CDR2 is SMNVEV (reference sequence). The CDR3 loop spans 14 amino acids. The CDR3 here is CASTPLPGTGELFF. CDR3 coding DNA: TGTGCCAGCACCCCTCTTCCGGGAACCGGGGAGCTGTTTTTT.

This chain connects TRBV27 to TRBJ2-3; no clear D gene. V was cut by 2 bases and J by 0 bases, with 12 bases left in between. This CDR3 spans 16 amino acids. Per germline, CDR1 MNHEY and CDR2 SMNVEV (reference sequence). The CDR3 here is CASSLISGESTDTQYF. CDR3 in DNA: TGTGCCAGCAGTTTAATTTCCGGAGAAAGCACAGATACGCAGTATTTT.

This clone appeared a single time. CDR3: CSAYRDNVLTF. The CDR3 nucleotides are TGCAGTGCTTACCGGGACAACGTCCTGACTTTC. J is TRBJ2-6 and V is TRBV20-1, with a possible D match to TRBD2 (5 bases). Germline values: CDR1 DFQATT, CDR2 SNEGSKA (reference sequence). The CDR3 length is 11 residues. The V gene lost 5 bases and the J gene lost 9 bases, with 8 bases spanning the gap.

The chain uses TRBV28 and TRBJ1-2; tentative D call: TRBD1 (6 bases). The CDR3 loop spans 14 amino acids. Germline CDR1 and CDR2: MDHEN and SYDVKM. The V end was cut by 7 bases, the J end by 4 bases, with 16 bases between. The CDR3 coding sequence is TGTGCCAGCACTGACGGGTTAGGGGGCTATGGCTACACCTTC. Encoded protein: CASTDGLGGYGYTF.

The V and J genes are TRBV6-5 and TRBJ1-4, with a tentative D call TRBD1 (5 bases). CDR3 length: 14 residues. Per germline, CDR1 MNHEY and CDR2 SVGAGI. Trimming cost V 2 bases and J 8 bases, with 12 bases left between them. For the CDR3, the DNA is TGTGCCAGCAGTTACGCAGGGATGGGGGAAAAACTGTTTTTT. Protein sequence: CASSYAGMGEKLFF.